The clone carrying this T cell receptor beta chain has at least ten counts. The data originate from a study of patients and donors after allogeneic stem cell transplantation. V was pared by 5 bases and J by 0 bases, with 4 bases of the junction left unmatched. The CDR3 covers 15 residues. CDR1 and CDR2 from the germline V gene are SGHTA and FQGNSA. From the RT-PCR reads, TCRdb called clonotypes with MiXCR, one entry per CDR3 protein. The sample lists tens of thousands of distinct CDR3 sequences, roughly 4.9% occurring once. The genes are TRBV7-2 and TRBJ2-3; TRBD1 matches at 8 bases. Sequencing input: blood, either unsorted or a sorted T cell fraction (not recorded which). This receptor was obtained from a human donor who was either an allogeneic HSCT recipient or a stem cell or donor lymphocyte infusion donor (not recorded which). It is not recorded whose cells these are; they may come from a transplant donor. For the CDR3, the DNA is TGTGCCAGCAGCCCCAGACAGGGGAGCACAGATACGCAGTATTTT. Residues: CASSPRQGSTDTQYF.